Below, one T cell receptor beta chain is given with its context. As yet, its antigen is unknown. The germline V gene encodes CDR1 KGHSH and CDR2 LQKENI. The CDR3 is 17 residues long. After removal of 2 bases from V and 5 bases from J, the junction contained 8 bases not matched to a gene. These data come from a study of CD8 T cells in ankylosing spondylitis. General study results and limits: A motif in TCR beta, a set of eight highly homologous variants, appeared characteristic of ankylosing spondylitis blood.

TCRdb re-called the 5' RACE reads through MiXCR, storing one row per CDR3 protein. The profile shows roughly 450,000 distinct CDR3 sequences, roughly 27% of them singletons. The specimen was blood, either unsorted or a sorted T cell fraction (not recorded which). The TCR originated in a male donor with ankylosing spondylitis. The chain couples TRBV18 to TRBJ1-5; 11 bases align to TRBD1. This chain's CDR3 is CASSPGGQGAFYQPQHF. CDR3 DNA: TGTGCCAGCTCACCAGGCGGACAGGGGGCGTTTTATCAGCCCCAGCATTTT.